The T cell receptor (beta chain) described here comes from a study of CD8 T cells in ankylosing spondylitis. Broader study findings: Fewer than ten highly homologous variants made up a TCR beta motif that seemed to typify ankylosing spondylitis blood. CD8+ cells made up the disease-linked clones, which were relatively rare in peripheral blood. Within matched ankylosing spondylitis synovial fluid, disease-linked clones were reportedly significantly enriched. Prior literature has documented some motif variants in synovial fluid and blood from reactive arthritis.

With regard to this clonotype: The antigen remains unidentified.

As the method for making TCR beta libraries, quantitative 5'-RACE with molecular barcodes was used. Each CDR3 protein gets one entry after TCRdb re-called the 5' RACE reads with MiXCR. Of some 450,000 distinct CDR3 sequences listed, approximately 17% were seen once; the top ten hold 0.95% to 1.1%. Germline V gene lookup returns CDR1 SEHNR and CDR2 FQNEAQ (reference sequence). The CDR3 runs 16 residues. The V end lost 5 bases, the J end lost 8 bases, and 22 bases lay between the germline ends. The material sequenced was blood, either unsorted or a sorted T cell fraction (not recorded which). This rearrangement joins TRBV7-9 to TRBJ1-5; D is perhaps TRBD1 (5 bases). The sequence was collected from a male donor with ankylosing spondylitis. CDR3 sequence (DNA): TGTGCCAGCAGCAAAGGGGCTGGGACTGGAGTTGAGCCCCAGCATTTT. Protein: CASSKGAGTGVEPQHF.